Below, one T cell receptor beta chain is given with its context. This specimen belongs to a study of cytomegalovirus exposure and HLA in healthy donors. This PCR relied on a set of 60 Vbeta primers and 13 Jbeta primers. Here immunoSEQ multiplex PCR was the method, and the copy in TCRdb shows in-frame clones only, minus some. This sample contains about 34,000 clones. The germline CDR1 and CDR2 sequences are SNHLY and FYNNEI. V was shortened by 4 bases and J by 0 bases, with 9 bases between the two germline ends. The CDR3 covers 15 residues. The chain joins TRBV2 to TRBJ2-2, with D unclear. The sequenced sample was PBMCs. The receptor was derived from a human donor in good health. The CDR3 protein is CASSGRQANTGELFF. DNA for the CDR3: TGTGCCAGCAGTGGCAGGCAGGCGAACACCGGGGAGCTGTTTTTT. The entire variable domain, with the rest obtained from reference TRBV2 and TRBJ2-2, is as follows: EPEVTQTPSHQVTQMGQEVILRCVPISNHLYFYWYRQILGQKVEFLVSFYNNEISEKSEIFDDQFSVERPDGSNFTLKIRSTKLEDSAMYFCASSGRQANTGELFFGEGSRLTVL.